This TCR beta chain was identified during a study of beta chain features in type 1 diabetes. This clone was seen a few times. The antigen is undetermined. Whole-study results and caveats: Naive, central memory and Treg TCRB repertoires seemed to resemble each other more closely in patients than they did in healthy donors. Type 1 diabetes patients showed a moderate but significant shortening of TCRB CDR3s in all four CD4+ subsets.

Isolated RNA was reverse transcribed in full, so expressed TCRB transcripts were sequenced. Clones were read by immunoSEQ multiplex PCR, and TCRdb kept only the in-frame ones, dropping some. The repertoire includes roughly 260,000 clones, 11% of them detected once, and around 0.015% sits in the top ten. This CDR3 region has 15 residues. Germline V lookup: CDR1 SQVTM, CDR2 ANQGSEA. Unmatched junction bases numbered 6, after V lost 6 bases and J lost 1 base. The clonotype originates from a man aged 25 to 40 with type 1 diabetes. Material for sequencing was naive CD4+ T cells from blood. This rearrangement joins TRBV29-1 to TRBJ1-2; 12 bases are shared with TRBD1. DNA for the CDR3: TGCAGCGTCGCCGGGACAGGGGGCAATAACTATGGCTACACCTTC. This sequence encodes CSVAGTGGNNYGYTF.